Listed here are 20 T cell receptor beta chains from one sample, sequenced in a study of CD8 T cells in Susac syndrome. Reverse transcription of roughly 0.5 to 1 ug RNA was performed with random hexamers. TCRdb redid the calling of the immunoSEQ multiplex PCR reads with MiXCR, one entry per CDR3 protein. The table includes about 300,000 distinct CDR3 sequences, approximately 85% detected once. The sequenced sample was CD8+ T cells from PBMCs. The receptors were sampled from a human donor with multiple sclerosis.

The chain has TRBV15 and TRBJ2-3; D gene unclear. Trimming pared 1 base from V and 8 bases from J, leaving 10 bases between. The V gene's germline CDR1 is LNHNV and CDR2 YYDKDF (reference sequence). The CDR3 spans 13 residues. CDR3 sequence: CATSRVIVRTQYF. The CDR3 DNA follows: TGTGCCACCAGCAGAGTTATAGTCCGTACGCAGTATTTT.

The CDR3 protein is CASSHWASGESYEQYF. Written as DNA, the CDR3 is TGTGCCAGCAGCCATTGGGCTAGCGGGGAGTCCTACGAGCAGTACTTC. J is TRBJ2-7 and V is TRBV5-4; the match to TRBD2 covers 9 bases. There are 16 residues in the CDR3. The germline V gene has CDR1 SGHNT and CDR2 YYREEE (reference sequence). V lost 4 bases to trimming and J lost 1 base; unmatched junction nucleotides: 9.

This clonotype was recorded once. V is TRBV5-6 and J is TRBJ1-3; no firm D call. V dropped 0 bases and J dropped 4 bases, with 11 bases sitting between them. The CDR3 covers 15 residues. From germline, CDR1 is SGHDT and CDR2 YYEEEE. CDR3 residues: CASSLGPLPGNTIYF. The CDR3 DNA reads as TGTGCCAGCAGCTTGGGCCCGCTCCCCGGAAACACCATATATTTT.

This chain joins TRBV5-4 and TRBJ1-1; D remains ambiguous. V was shortened by 10 bases and J by 6 bases, with 16 bases between the two germline ends. Germline CDR1 reads SGHNT; CDR2 reads YYREEE (reference sequence). This CDR3 has 12 amino acids. CDR3 amino acids: CAFRRKPAEAFF. CDR3 sequence (DNA): TGTGCCTTCCGACGAAAGCCCGCTGAAGCTTTCTTT.

The J gene is TRBJ2-7, the V gene TRBV20-1; D perhaps matches TRBD1 (6 bases). The CDR3 loop spans 14 amino acids. Germline V lookup: CDR1 DFQATT, CDR2 SNEGSKA (reference sequence). V was pared by 6 bases and J by 3 bases, with 18 bases between. The DNA for the CDR3 is TGCAGTGCGCCCGTAGTACAGGGAGTCTACGAGCAGTACTTC. Translation gives CSAPVVQGVYEQYF.

The chain links TRBV28 to TRBJ1-3; no clear D gene. There are 13 residues in the CDR3. The germline V and J ends were trimmed by 6 bases and 0 bases, with 6 bases remaining between them. Germline V gives CDR1 MDHEN, CDR2 SYDVKM. CDR3 amino acids: CASSWYSGNTIYF. CDR3 in DNA: TGTGCCAGCAGCTGGTACTCTGGAAACACCATATATTTT.

The chain couples TRBV6-2 or TRBV6-3 to TRBJ1-5; D is unclear. This CDR3 has 13 amino acids. Germline V CDR1 and CDR2: MNHEY, SVGEGT. Trimming shortened V by 6 bases and J by 3 bases, and 9 bases separated the two germline ends. DNA of the CDR3: TGTGCCAGCAGACCTTACTTCAATCAGCCCCAGCATTTT. It specifies CASRPYFNQPQHF.

This chain's CDR3 is CASSTDSLNTEAFF. DNA of the CDR3: TGTGCCAGTAGTACAGACAGTCTGAACACTGAAGCTTTCTTT. The J gene is TRBJ1-1, the V gene TRBV19; the D gene is possibly TRBD1 (5 bases). V was pared by 4 bases and J by 0 bases, with 9 bases between. This CDR3 is built from 14 residues. The germline V gene has CDR1 LNHDA and CDR2 SQIVND (reference sequence).

The chain is built from TRBV4-3 and TRBJ2-5; 12 nucleotides align to TRBD2. With V trimmed by 1 base and J by 3 bases, 12 bases remained unmatched. The germline CDR1 and CDR2 sequences are LGHNA and YSLEER. CDR3 size: 19 residues. CDR3 protein: CASSQGTLAGGRWEETQYF. The CDR3 DNA reads TGCGCCAGCAGCCAAGGCACGCTAGCGGGAGGGCGGTGGGAAGAGACCCAGTACTTC.

The chain has TRBV27 and TRBJ2-3; weak D call: TRBD2 (6 bases). There are 13 residues in the CDR3. CDR1 and CDR2 from the germline V gene are MNHEY and SMNVEV (reference sequence). The V end was cut by 8 bases, the J end by 5 bases, with 14 bases between. The CDR3 region has the DNA TGTGCCAGCTCTACCCAAGCGGGAGATACGCAGTATTTT. It yields the protein CASSTQAGDTQYF.

This clonotype has just one count. The J gene is TRBJ2-4, the V gene TRBV9, with D possibly matching TRBD2 (5 bases). CDR1 and CDR2 from the germline V gene are SGDLS and YYNGEE. V dropped 0 bases and J dropped 7 bases, with 20 bases sitting between them. CDR3 length equals 17 residues. The CDR3 loop is CASSVVQAVPQRNIQYF. The CDR3 DNA reads TGTGCCAGCAGCGTAGTGCAAGCGGTTCCCCAGAGGAACATTCAGTACTTC.

The CDR3 DNA reads as TGTGCCAGCAGCTCAGGACTAGCGGGAGACACCTACGAGCAGTACTTC. It specifies CASSSGLAGDTYEQYF. The rearrangement joins TRBV13 to TRBJ2-7; 13 bases align to TRBD2. The CDR3 consists of 16 residues. The J segment lost 2 bases and the V segment lost 4 bases, leaving 5 bases of the junction unmatched. CDR1 is PRHDT, CDR2 FYEKMQ, per germline (reference sequence).

The chain recombines TRBV7-9 with TRBJ2-5, with D possibly being TRBD2 (5 bases). This CDR3 is 16 amino acids long. V was shortened by 3 bases and J by 3 bases, with 17 bases between the two germline ends. CDR1 and CDR2 (germline): SEHNR, FQNEAQ (reference sequence). The CDR3 DNA follows: TGTGCCAGCAGCTTTCCAGCCAGCGGTGGGGAAGAGACCCAGTACTTC. Its protein product is CASSFPASGGEETQYF.

CDR3 sequence: CASSLILRGRSYNEQFF. The CDR3 nucleotides are TGTGCCAGCAGCCTAATACTTAGGGGTCGGTCCTACAATGAGCAGTTCTTC. The chain joins TRBV3-1 to TRBJ2-1, with a possible D match to TRBD1 (5 bases). The V gene's germline CDR1 is LGHDT and CDR2 YNNKEL (reference sequence). CDR3 length: 17 amino acids. V dropped 4 bases and J dropped 1 base, with 17 bases sitting between them.

V is TRBV6-5 and J is TRBJ2-7; D might be TRBD2 (6 bases). The CDR3 spans 14 residues. Trimming took off 2 bases at V and 0 bases at J, with 8 bases between the two ends. The germline V gene encodes CDR1 MNHEY and CDR2 SVGAGI. DNA of the CDR3: TGTGCCAGCAGTTACGCGGGGCCCTCCTACGAGCAGTACTTC. This sequence encodes CASSYAGPSYEQYF.

The J gene is TRBJ2-7, the V gene TRBV27; the match to TRBD2 covers 7 bases. Trimming took 6 bases from V and 7 from J; bases not matched to a gene: 15. The germline gives CDR1 MNHEY, CDR2 SMNVEV (reference sequence). The CDR3 has 15 amino acids. The DNA for the CDR3 is TGTGCCAGCAGCCTCTCTCGGGCGGGAGTGTGGGAGCAGTACTTC. It translates to CASSLSRAGVWEQYF.

The V call is TRBV28, the J call TRBJ2-1, with 14 bases lining up with TRBD2. The V gene's germline CDR1 is MDHEN and CDR2 SYDVKM. The CDR3 is 17 amino acids. V lost 4 bases and J lost 7; bases outside the gene matches: 9. CDR3 sequence: CASSSPRLAGGGNEQFF. The CDR3 region has the DNA TGTGCCAGCAGTTCCCCCCGACTAGCGGGAGGGGGGAATGAGCAGTTCTTC.

The chain uses TRBV6-5 and TRBJ2-2, with a tentative D call TRBD2 (5 bases). V lost 1 base to trimming and J lost 0 bases, with 15 bases between them. Germline V gives CDR1 MNHEY, CDR2 SVGAGI. The CDR3 contains 18 residues. The CDR3 loop is CASSYFPGSQPNTGELFF. The DNA for the CDR3 is TGTGCCAGCAGTTACTTCCCGGGATCCCAACCGAACACCGGGGAGCTGTTTTTT.

This chain links TRBV25-1 with TRBJ2-2; D may match TRBD1 or TRBD2 (5 bases each). The CDR3 sequence is 16 residues long. Trimming left V 2 bases short and J 1 base short, with 11 bases between. CDR1 and CDR2 (germline): MGHDK, SYGVNS. The DNA for the CDR3 is TGTGCCAGCAGTGAAACCGGGGCGGTGAACACCGGGGAGCTGTTTTTT. This encodes CASSETGAVNTGELFF.

The genes are TRBV4-3 and TRBJ2-1; 8 bases line up with TRBD2. The CDR3 has 16 residues. The germline CDR1 and CDR2 sequences are LGHNA and YSLEER. V dropped 0 bases and J dropped 8; count of bases not matched to a gene: 9. CDR3: CASSQEGAGGLYEQFF. The CDR3 DNA follows: TGCGCCAGCAGCCAAGAAGGCGCGGGAGGTCTCTATGAGCAGTTCTTC.